This T cell receptor (beta chain) was sequenced for a study of blood T cell repertoires in COVID-19. This CDR3 is 16 amino acids long. V lost 0 bases to trimming and J lost 0 bases, with 12 bases between them. Germline CDR1 is MNHNS and CDR2 is SASEGT. Authors' analysis steps: The authors estimated nucleated cell counts from reference gene primer amplification. Profiling relied on immunoSEQ multiplex PCR, and the TCRdb table lists in-frame clones only, not all of them. V, J and clone size derive from that table, while D and trimming were established from the DNA sequence. This sample has about 280,000 clones, with approximately 90% found just once. Participant-given clinical history determined each cohort assignment.

The specimen sequenced was PBMCs or T cells enriched from blood (not recorded which). This clonotype originated in a woman aged 55 to 70 in a cohort exposed to, infected with or recovered from COVID-19 (not recorded which). V is TRBV6-1 and J is TRBJ2-7; D is uncertain. This CDR3 reads CASSEATSGYSYEQYF. CDR3 DNA: TGTGCCAGCAGTGAAGCGACGTCAGGTTACTCCTACGAGCAGTACTTC.